The 31 T cell receptor beta chains below come from one sample, sequenced in a study of T cell changes during pregnancy in multiple sclerosis. TCRdb's table, derived via immunoSEQ multiplex PCR, lists solely in-frame clones and lacks some. The table records about 45,000 clones, approximately 90% of them present only once. Sequences were derived from peripheral blood, sampled in the first trimester of pregnancy. The receptors were sampled from a female donor with multiple sclerosis, enrolled in a pregnancy study.

The J gene is TRBJ2-7, the V gene TRBV4-1, with a weak D call TRBD2 (5 bases). V shed 1 base and J shed 4 bases, with 11 bases lying between them. This CDR3 has 14 residues. Germline CDR1 and CDR2: MGHRA and YSYEKL. The DNA for the CDR3 is TGCGCCAGCAGCCAAGTCGGGGAAGGTTACGAGCAGTACTTC. Amino acid sequence: CASSQVGEGYEQYF.

The chain links TRBV11-1 to TRBJ1-1, with TRBD1 matching over 9 bases. Germline lookup yields CDR1 SGHAT and CDR2 FQDESV (reference sequence). J gave up 8 bases and V 0 bases, and 4 bases lay outside the gene matches. The CDR3 length is 14 residues. The CDR3 region has the DNA TGTGCCAGCAGCTTAGCTTGGGACAGGGTCGAAGCTTTCTTT. Translated, it gives CASSLAWDRVEAFF.

V is TRBV7-2 and J is TRBJ2-3; a possible D gene is TRBD1 (6 bases). Deletions cut 3 bases from V and 4 bases from J, with 11 bases between. The CDR3 has 14 amino acids. Germline V gene lookup returns CDR1 SGHTA and CDR2 FQGNSA. CDR3 sequence (DNA): TGTGCCAGCAGCTTCGTAAAGGGGGCAGATACGCAGTATTTT. This sequence encodes CASSFVKGADTQYF.

In this sample, this clone turned up once. The chain uses TRBV18 and TRBJ1-1; D may be TRBD1 (6 bases). Germline V gene data show CDR1 as KGHSH and CDR2 as LQKENI. The CDR3 runs 14 residues. V was shortened by 6 bases and J by 1 base, with 12 bases between the two germline ends. In nucleotides, the CDR3 is TGTGCCAGCTCTCCGGGACATCGGAACACTGAAGCTTTCTTT. Translated: CASSPGHRNTEAFF.

The genes are TRBV7-3 and TRBJ2-5; the match to TRBD2 covers 9 bases. This CDR3 comprises 12 residues. Unmatched junction bases numbered 5, after V lost 4 bases and J lost 11 bases. From germline, CDR1 is SGHTA and CDR2 FQGTGA. This chain's CDR3 is CASSSPSGVQYF. The CDR3, as DNA: TGTGCCAGCAGCTCGCCTAGCGGGGTGCAGTACTTC.

This clone has only a few counts. The V gene is TRBV18, the J gene TRBJ2-7, with 9 positions matching TRBD1. The CDR3 contains 15 residues. Trimming cost V 3 bases and J 3 bases; bases outside gene matches: 6. CDR1 KGHSH and CDR2 LQKENI come from the germline V gene. CDR3 DNA sequence: TGTGCCAGCTCACCTTCGGACAGGGGAGGCTACGAGCAGTACTTC. Protein sequence: CASSPSDRGGYEQYF.

There are a few counts of this clone. The rearrangement links TRBV7-2 to TRBJ1-2, with 9 bases fitting TRBD1. J gave up 8 bases and V 5 bases, and 6 bases lay outside the gene matches. The CDR3 runs 13 residues. Germline V lookup: CDR1 SGHTA, CDR2 FQGNSA. CDR3 coding DNA: TGTGCCAGCAGCCAGGGACAGGGAGCCGGCTACACCTTC. Residues: CASSQGQGAGYTF.

This clone was counted once. This rearrangement joins TRBV7-8 to TRBJ1-2; no clear D. With 1 base removed from V and 0 bases from J, the gap between germline ends came to 6 bases. The CDR3 runs to 14 residues. The germline CDR1 and CDR2 sequences are SGHVS and FQNEAQ. In DNA, the CDR3 is TGTGCCAGCAGCTTAGTCAGTGCTAACTATGGCTACACCTTC. Its protein product is CASSLVSANYGYTF.

In DNA, the CDR3 is TGTGCCAGCAGTGAGACCCCGGGACAGTCCTCCTACGAGCAGTACTTC. Its protein is CASSETPGQSSYEQYF. The chain joins TRBV6-1 to TRBJ2-7; 7 positions match TRBD1. This CDR3 comprises 16 residues. Looked up from germline, CDR1 is MNHNS and CDR2 is SASEGT. V shed 3 bases, J shed 0 bases, and the junction held 8 bases outside the gene matches.

This CDR3 reads CASSRPQGAWAYEQYF. The CDR3 DNA is TGTGCCAGCAGCCGGCCCCAGGGGGCATGGGCCTACGAGCAGTACTTC. The V gene is TRBV11-2, the J gene TRBJ2-7, with TRBD1 matching over 8 bases. This CDR3 has 16 residues. V was clipped by 5 bases and J by 2 bases; unmatched bases: 11. Germline loops: CDR1 SGHAT, CDR2 FQNNGV.

This chain connects TRBV19 to TRBJ2-7; possible D gene TRBD2, 7 bases. The CDR3 runs to 15 residues. The V end lost 7 bases, the J end lost 2 bases, and 18 bases lay between the germline ends. Looked up from germline, CDR1 is LNHDA and CDR2 is SQIVND (reference sequence). The CDR3 reads CASNSAGGPTYEQYF. The DNA of the CDR3 is TGTGCCAGTAATTCCGCCGGGGGGCCTACCTACGAGCAGTACTTC.

V gene TRBV5-1 combines with J gene TRBJ1-5; no definite D call. The V and J ends lost 0 bases and 5 bases respectively, with 6 bases between them. The CDR3 has 13 residues. Germline V gene lookup returns CDR1 SGHRS and CDR2 YFSETQ. CDR3 nucleotide sequence: TGCGCCAGCAGCTTGGTTTCGGATCAGCCCCAGCATTTT. As protein: CASSLVSDQPQHF. Looking up the rest from reference TRBV5-1 and TRBJ1-5 gives the full variable domain: KAGVTQTPRYLIKTRGQQVTLSCSPISGHRSVSWYQQTPGQGLQFLFEYFSETQRNKGNFPGRFSGRQFSNSRSEMNVSTLELGDSALYLCASSLVSDQPQHFGDGTRLSIL.

In this sample, this clone turned up a few times. The chain uses TRBV2 and TRBJ1-2; 7 bases are shared with TRBD1. CDR1 is SNHLY and CDR2 is FYNNEI in the germline V gene. The V and J ends lost 6 bases and 5 bases, in that order; junction bases with no gene match: 9. The CDR3 length is 14 residues. CDR3 sequence reads: CASRGQVQSYGYTF. CDR3 nucleotide sequence: TGTGCCAGCAGAGGACAGGTTCAGTCTTATGGCTACACCTTC.

This clone was observed a few times. The genes are TRBV27 and TRBJ2-7; no definite D call. V gave up 3 bases and J gave up 4 bases, with 13 bases separating them. Germline V lookup: CDR1 MNHEY, CDR2 SMNVEV (reference sequence). The CDR3 runs 14 residues. In DNA, the CDR3 is TGTGCCAGCAGTTTGAATCCGCTGCTATACGAGCAGTACTTC. It translates to CASSLNPLLYEQYF.

The rearrangement uses TRBV5-1 and TRBJ1-4; D not resolved. The length of the CDR3 is 14 residues. Germline V gives CDR1 SGHRS, CDR2 YFSETQ. V gave up 0 bases and J gave up 3 bases, with 6 bases separating them. The CDR3 DNA follows: TGCGCCAGCAGCTTGGTCGAGCCTAATGAAAAACTGTTTTTT. Its translation: CASSLVEPNEKLFF. Full variable domain (rest looked up from reference TRBV5-1 and TRBJ1-4): KAGVTQTPRYLIKTRGQQVTLSCSPISGHRSVSWYQQTPGQGLQFLFEYFSETQRNKGNFPGRFSGRQFSNSRSEMNVSTLELGDSALYLCASSLVEPNEKLFFGSGTQLSVL.

The chain is built from TRBV18 and TRBJ2-7; the D gene is possibly TRBD2 (7 bases). This CDR3 is 14 amino acids long. V was clipped by 6 bases and J by 0 bases, with 12 bases between them. Germline values: CDR1 KGHSH, CDR2 LQKENI. The CDR3 loop is CASSLGGLSYEQYF. As DNA, the CDR3 is TGTGCCAGCTCCTTGGGGGGGCTCTCCTACGAGCAGTACTTC.

This clone occurred a few times. This chain joins TRBV2 and TRBJ1-2, with D possibly being TRBD1 (5 bases). The CDR3 is 13 amino acids. The V end lost 11 bases, the J end lost 5 bases, and 18 bases lay between the germline ends. Germline V gene data show CDR1 as SNHLY and CDR2 as FYNNEI. The chain's CDR3 is CARKGAGLYGYTF. CDR3 nucleotide sequence: TGTGCCCGAAAAGGGGCAGGGCTTTATGGCTACACCTTC.

The chain combines TRBV5-4 with TRBJ2-2; D is perhaps TRBD1 (5 bases). V was trimmed by 2 bases and J by 4 bases, leaving 9 bases between them. The germline CDR1 and CDR2 sequences are SGHNT and YYREEE (reference sequence). The CDR3 has 14 amino acids. DNA of the CDR3: TGTGCCAGCAGCTTTGACAGATTCACCGGGGAGCTGTTTTTT. Amino acids: CASSFDRFTGELFF.

The chain is built from TRBV21-1 and TRBJ1-2; the DNA was not compared with TRBD1, the D call given in the table. TRBV21-1 is listed as a pseudogene. This CDR3 contains 15 residues. CDR3 DNA: TGTGCCAGCACTACAACCGGGACAGTTAACTATGGCTACACCTTC. This translates into CASTTTGTVNYGYTF.

The rearrangement links TRBV10-3 to TRBJ2-7, with D possibly matching TRBD1 (5 bases). Germline CDR1 ENHRY, CDR2 SYGVKD. The CDR3 extends over 14 amino acids. V dropped 4 bases and J dropped 5 bases, with 15 bases sitting between them. The CDR3 coding sequence is TGTGCCATCAGTGCCCAGGGCCATCCGGACGAGCAGTACTTC. This translates into CAISAQGHPDEQYF.

The V call is TRBV5-1, the J call TRBJ2-1; TRBD1 matches at 10 bases. V lost 1 base and J lost 9; bases outside the gene matches: 4. The germline CDR1 and CDR2 sequences are SGHRS and YFSETQ. CDR3 size: 14 residues. CDR3 nucleotide sequence: TGCGCCAGCAGCTTGATGACAGGGGGCAGTGAGCAGTTCTTC. It yields the protein CASSLMTGGSEQFF.

This chain links TRBV18 with TRBJ1-2, with D perhaps matching TRBD1 (6 bases). Trimming took off 1 base at V and 3 bases at J, with 15 bases between the two ends. The germline gives CDR1 KGHSH, CDR2 LQKENI. The CDR3 runs 16 residues. CDR3 bases: TGTGCCAGCTCACCACGACAGGAACTGGGTGACTATGGCTACACCTTC. Protein sequence: CASSPRQELGDYGYTF.

As DNA, the CDR3 is TGTGCCAGCTCGGAGTCGACAGGGGGAACCTATGGCTACACCTTC. This codes for CASSESTGGTYGYTF. The chain employs TRBV18 and TRBJ1-2; TRBD1 aligns across 9 bases. Germline V CDR1 and CDR2: KGHSH, LQKENI. The CDR3 length is 15 residues. V lost 6 bases and J lost 4; bases outside the gene matches: 9.

V gene TRBV10-3 combines with J gene TRBJ1-1; a possible D gene is TRBD1 (5 bases). The length of the CDR3 is 12 residues. The germline V gene has CDR1 ENHRY and CDR2 SYGVKD. Trimming took 5 bases from V and 7 from J, leaving 11 bases between them. CDR3 bases: TGTGCCATCAGTTCAGGGCGGAGTGAAGCTTTCTTT. Encoded protein: CAISSGRSEAFF.

The CDR3 sequence is CASSERLRFEAFF. The CDR3 nucleotides are TGCGCCAGCAGCGAGAGACTTAGATTTGAAGCTTTCTTT. This sequence joins TRBV4-3 and TRBJ1-1, with D uncertain. Trimming took 5 bases from V and 7 from J, leaving 14 bases between them. In germline, CDR1 is LGHNA, CDR2 YSLEER. The CDR3 length is 13 residues.

The chain joins TRBV18 to TRBJ2-5, with D perhaps TRBD2 (5 bases). Germline V gene data show CDR1 as KGHSH and CDR2 as LQKENI. This CDR3 contains 13 residues. Trimming pared 3 bases from V and 3 bases from J, leaving 8 bases between. The CDR3: CASSPDSEETQYF. CDR3 coding DNA: TGTGCCAGCTCACCGGACTCTGAAGAGACCCAGTACTTC.

This chain links TRBV5-5 with TRBJ2-7, with 9 bases identical to TRBD1. Germline lookup yields CDR1 SGHKS and CDR2 YYEKEE (reference sequence). This CDR3 spans 13 amino acids. V trimming: 4 bases; J trimming: 10 bases; junction bases outside the gene matches: 9. DNA of the CDR3: TGTGCCAGCAGCGGAACGACAGGGGGATCTCAGTACTTC. Translated, it gives CASSGTTGGSQYF.

The rearrangement links TRBV6-5 to TRBJ2-7, with 7 bases identical to TRBD1. V shed 5 bases, J shed 2 bases, and the junction held 6 bases outside the gene matches. Per germline, CDR1 MNHEY and CDR2 SVGAGI. The CDR3 consists of 14 residues. The CDR3 here is CASSLWTGAYEQYF. The DNA for the CDR3 is TGTGCCAGCAGTCTCTGGACAGGCGCCTACGAGCAGTACTTC.

Only one count was recorded for this clone. The chain couples TRBV6-6 to TRBJ2-3; TRBD1 might be the D (5 bases). With 0 bases removed from V and 2 bases from J, the gap between germline ends came to 12 bases. The CDR3 is 16 amino acids. Germline CDR1 reads MNHNY; CDR2 reads SVGAGI (reference sequence). Here the CDR3 DNA reads TGTGCCAGCAGTTACTCGTTGGGGCCACTCACAGATACGCAGTATTTT. As protein: CASSYSLGPLTDTQYF.

The V gene is TRBV7-9, the J gene TRBJ1-1; D possibly corresponds to TRBD1 (5 bases). CDR1 SEHNR and CDR2 FQNEAQ come from the germline V gene (reference sequence). V lost 2 bases and J lost 11, with 18 bases in between. This CDR3 region has 14 residues. This CDR3 reads CASSLPQGVRGAFF. In DNA, the CDR3 is TGTGCCAGCAGCTTACCCCAAGGGGTGCGGGGGGCTTTCTTT.

This clone was seen only a few times. The chain employs TRBV21-1 and TRBJ1-2; TRBD1 is the table's D call and was not checked against the DNA. TRBV21-1 is deemed a pseudogene. The CDR3 sequence is 15 residues long. CDR3 protein: CASSKGQGTANGYTF. In DNA form, the CDR3 reads TGTGCCAGCAGCAAAGGACAGGGGACCGCAAATGGCTACACCTTC.